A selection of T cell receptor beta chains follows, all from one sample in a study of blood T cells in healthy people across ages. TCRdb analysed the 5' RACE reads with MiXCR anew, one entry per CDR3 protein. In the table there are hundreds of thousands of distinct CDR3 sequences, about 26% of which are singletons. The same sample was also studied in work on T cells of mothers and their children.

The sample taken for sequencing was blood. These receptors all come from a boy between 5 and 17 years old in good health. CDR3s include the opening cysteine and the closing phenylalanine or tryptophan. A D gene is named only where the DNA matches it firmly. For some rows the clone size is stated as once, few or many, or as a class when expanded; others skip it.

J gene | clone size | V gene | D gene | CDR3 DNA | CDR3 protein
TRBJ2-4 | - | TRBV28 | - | TGTGCCAGCAGGGAAGGGAATGTCAAAAACATTCAGTACTTC | CASREGNVKNIQYF
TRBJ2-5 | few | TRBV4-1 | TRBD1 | TGCGCCAGCAGCCAATTTGTGGGACAGGGAGGGCGCACGAAGACCCAGTACTTC | CASSQFVGQGGRTKTQYF
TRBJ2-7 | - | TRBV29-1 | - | TGCGGCGTTGAAGATGACCGGTTGCGGAGCTCCTACGAGCAGTACTTC | CGVEDDRLRSSYEQYF
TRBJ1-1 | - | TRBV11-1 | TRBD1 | TGTGCCAGCAGCCCGAGGGACAGGCGCACTGAAGCTTTCTTT | CASSPRDRRTEAFF
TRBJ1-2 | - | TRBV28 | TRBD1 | TGTGCCAGCAGTTACAGGGGGCCAGACTATGGCTACACCTTC | CASSYRGPDYGYTF
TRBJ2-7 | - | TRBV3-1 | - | TGTGCCAGCAGCCAAGCAGGGACATTGACAACCTACGAGCAGTACTTC | CASSQAGTLTTYEQYF
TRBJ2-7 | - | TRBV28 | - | TGTGCCAGCAGTTTACAGGACTATAGCTCCTACGAGCAGTACTTC | CASSLQDYSSYEQYF
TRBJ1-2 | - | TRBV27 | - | TGTGCCAGCAGGGCGACGGGCAGTGAAAGGGATGGCTACACCTTC | CASRATGSERDGYTF
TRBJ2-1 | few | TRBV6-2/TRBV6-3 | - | TGTGCCAGCAGTTATGACACGGAGCAGTTCTTC | CASSYDTEQFF
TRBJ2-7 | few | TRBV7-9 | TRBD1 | TGTGCCAGCAGCGCCCGTGGACAGGACGAGCAGTACTTC | CASSARGQDEQYF
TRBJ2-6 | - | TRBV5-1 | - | TGCGCCAGCAGCTTGAAGGGCACCTCTGGGGCCAACGTCCTGACTTTC | CASSLKGTSGANVLTF
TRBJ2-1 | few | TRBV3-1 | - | TGTGCCAGCAGCCAAGTGTCGGGGGCGAGCAATGAGCAGTTCTTC | CASSQVSGASNEQFF
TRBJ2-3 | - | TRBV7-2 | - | TGTGCCAGCAGCGCTATGGGGGAGATCACAGATACGCAGTATTTT | CASSAMGEITDTQYF
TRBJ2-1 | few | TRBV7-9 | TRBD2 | TGTGCCAGCTTCCCTAGCGGGGGGGCCTACAATGAGCAGTTCTTC | CASFPSGGAYNEQFF
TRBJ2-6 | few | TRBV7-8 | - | TGTGCCAGCAGCTCCCCCAGGGTTGGGGCCAACGTCCTGACTTTC | CASSSPRVGANVLTF
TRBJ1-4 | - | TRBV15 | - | TGTGCCACCTACGACAAGGAAATCGAAAAACTGTTTTTT | CATYDKEIEKLFF
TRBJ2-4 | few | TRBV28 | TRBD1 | TGTGCCAGCAGGTCTTACAGGGGCATTCAGTACTTC | CASRSYRGIQYF
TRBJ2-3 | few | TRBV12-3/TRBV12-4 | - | TGTGCCAGCAGTTCCTGGTCTAGCACAGATACGCAGTATTTT | CASSSWSSTDTQYF
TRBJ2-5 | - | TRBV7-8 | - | TGTGCCAGCACCCAGAACAGGGAAGAGACCCAGTACTTC | CASTQNREETQYF
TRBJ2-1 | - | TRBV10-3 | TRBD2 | TGTGCCATCAGTGCGACTAGCGGGGGGGCCGGTGAGCAGTTCTTC | CAISATSGGAGEQFF
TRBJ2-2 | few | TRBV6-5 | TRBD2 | TGTGCCAGCAGTTACTTCCTAGCGGCGAACACCGGGGAGCTGTTTTTT | CASSYFLAANTGELFF
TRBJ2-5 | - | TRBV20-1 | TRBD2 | TGCAGTGCTAGGTCAGGGACTAGCGTTGAAGAGCAGTACTTC | CSARSGTSVEEQYF
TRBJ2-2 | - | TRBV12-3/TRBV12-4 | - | TGTGCCAGCAGGGGCCCTTGGGCCGGGGAGCTGTTTTTT | CASRGPWAGELFF
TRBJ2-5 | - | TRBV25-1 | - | TGTGCCAGCAGTGAATATACGGGGAGGACAGAGACCCAGTACTTC | CASSEYTGRTETQYF
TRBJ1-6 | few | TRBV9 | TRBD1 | TGTGCCAGCAGCGCGAGACAGGGGAATAATTCACCCCTCCACTTT | CASSARQGNNSPLHF
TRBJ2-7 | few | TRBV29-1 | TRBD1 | TGCAGCGTTCGCCAGGGGGCTTCCTACGAGCAGTACTTC | CSVRQGASYEQYF
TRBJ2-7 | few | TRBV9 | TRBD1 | TGTGCCAGCAGCGTAGCTCCGGGACAGGACTACGAGCAGTACTTC | CASSVAPGQDYEQYF
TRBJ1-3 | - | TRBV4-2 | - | TGTGCCAGCAGCCAAATTGGGGGGGCGGCTGGAAACACCATATATTTT | CASSQIGGAAGNTIYF
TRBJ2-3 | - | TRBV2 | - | TGTGCCAGCACCCTTAACACAGATACGCAGTATTTT | CASTLNTDTQYF
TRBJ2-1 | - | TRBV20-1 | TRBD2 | TGCAGTGCTGTTGCTCAAGCGGGGGGGCGCAACAATGAGCAGTTCTTC | CSAVAQAGGRNNEQFF
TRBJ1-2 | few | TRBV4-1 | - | TGCGCCAGCAGCCAAGGCATTGGGACGATCCAGGGCTACACCTTC | CASSQGIGTIQGYTF
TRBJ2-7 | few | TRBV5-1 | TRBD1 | TGCGCCAGCAGGGAAACGGGACAGCCGACCGACGAGCAGTACTTC | CASRETGQPTDEQYF
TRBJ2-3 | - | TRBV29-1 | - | TGCAGCGTTGAGTTGGGGAAAGATACGCAGTATTTT | CSVELGKDTQYF
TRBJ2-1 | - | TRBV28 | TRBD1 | TGTGCCAGCAGTTCAAACAGGGGGCCAAATGAGCAGTTCTTC | CASSSNRGPNEQFF
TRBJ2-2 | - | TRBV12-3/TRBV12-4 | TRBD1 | TGTGCCAGCAGTTCCCAGGGACAGGGCACCGGGGAGCTGTTTTTT | CASSSQGQGTGELFF
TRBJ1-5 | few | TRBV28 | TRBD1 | TGTGCCAGCAGTTTCAGGGACAGGGGAGGATTTCAGCCCCAGCATTTT | CASSFRDRGGFQPQHF
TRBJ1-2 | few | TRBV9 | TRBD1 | TGTGCCGGCAGCTTTGGGACAGGGGGCGCATACTATGGCTACACCTTC | CAGSFGTGGAYYGYTF
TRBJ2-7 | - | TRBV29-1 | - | TGCAGCGGACTGGACAGAGAGAATGAGCAGTACTTC | CSGLDRENEQYF
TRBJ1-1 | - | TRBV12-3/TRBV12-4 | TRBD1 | TGTGCCAGCAGTTTAGGTACAGGGGGGGAAACTGAAGCTTTCTTT | CASSLGTGGETEAFF
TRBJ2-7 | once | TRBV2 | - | TGTGCCAGCAGTGAAGAAACAGGGAGCTCCTACGAGCAGTACTTC | CASSEETGSSYEQYF
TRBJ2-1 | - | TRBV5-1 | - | TGCGCCAGCAGCTTGGCGAACGGGGGTTCCGGAAATGAGCAGTTCTTC | CASSLANGGSGNEQFF
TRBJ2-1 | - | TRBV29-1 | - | TGCAGCGTGGTCTTATTTGCCCGCAATGAGCAGTTCTTC | CSVVLFARNEQFF
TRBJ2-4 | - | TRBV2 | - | TGTGCCAGCAGTGACGACAGAGCCAAAAACATTCAGTACTTC | CASSDDRAKNIQYF
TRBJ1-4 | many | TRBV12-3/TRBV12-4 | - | TGTGCCAGCAGACAAGGGGTCCCCAATGAAAAACTGTTTTTT | CASRQGVPNEKLFF
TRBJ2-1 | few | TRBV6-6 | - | TGTGCCAGCAGTTACTCGAGATCCCGGTCCTACAATGAGCAGTTCTTC | CASSYSRSRSYNEQFF